The text below deals with one T cell receptor (beta chain). This clone was seen more than once but under ten times. There is no known antigen for this receptor. Base qualities are missing; no much larger clone stands one base away. This record belongs to a study of cytomegalovirus exposure and HLA in healthy donors (dated by TCRdb to about 2017). Broadly, across the study: According to an earlier analysis of 550 to 750 of the donors, some 180 million T cells yielded 117 million unique TCR beta sequences and 250 to 350 Gb of sequence data. Around 300 gigabases of sequencing data and approximately 84 million unique TCR sequences were included in an early release covering around 650 HLA-typed donors. The genetic ancestry cluster associated with self-reported Caucasian donors included around four fifths of the roughly 400 genotyped donors. The aim of the study was to test whether cataloging public T cell receptors could identify signatures of past pathogen exposure. Using immunosequencing, the study profiled T cell repertoires from about 620 subjects and related those repertoires to cytomegalovirus serostatus. Besides the first cohort of roughly 660 subjects, a separate validation cohort made up of roughly 120 different subjects was used. To predict cytomegalovirus infection status, the study brought together high-throughput TCR immunosequencing, statistical association of individual TCRs with disease status, and machine learning. In a later analysis, previously published TCR beta repertoires from several hundred donors were re-analyzed and high-resolution HLA genotyping was added so that TCR occurrence patterns could be studied. The later analysis used no new phenotypic data to find candidate immune exposures, relying instead on TCR beta sequences and their occurrence across donors. In an earlier analysis of several hundred of the donors, high-throughput TCR beta sequencing was used to judge whether each TCR beta V gene segment behaved as functional or pseudogenic. Alongside the repertoire data, information on donor age, sex, ethnicity and CMV serostatus was compiled. Genome-wide SNP genotypes for about 60% of the roughly 700 donors were used in a later genetic analysis, which treated that subset as a discovery cohort. Every repertoire in the discovery cohort had been generated on one and the same sequencing platform. Class I and class II HLA loci were covered by the typing at four-digit resolution. Typing coverage differed by locus: A, B, C, DRB1 and DQB1 were typed in about 620-640 donors, DQA1 in 500 to 550, DPA1 in 600 to 610, and DPB1 in approximately 450. About five DR-DQ haplotypes were handled as single units for association and clustering, since linkage in the cohort was strong. On average, roughly 200,000 unique TCR beta nucleotide sequences were sequenced per donor among some 420 genotyped donors of the cohort, with around 19% of those sequences being non-productive.

Libraries came from the immunoSEQ multiplex PCR assay. For the multiplex PCR, a mixture combining 60 forward primers for TCR Vbeta segments and 13 reverse primers for TCR Jbeta segments was used. The CDR3 region of rearranged TCR beta genes was amplified from genomic DNA with a multiplex PCR assay. On the Illumina HiSeq System, the amplified TCR beta libraries were sequenced as 87-base-pair reads. On the authors' methods: A later analysis tallied roughly 76 million unique TCR beta chains across the approximately 670 repertoires, and about 10 million of those chains were shared by two or more donors. To remove PCR and sequencing errors, raw reads were error-corrected and collapsed into unique sequences using a nearest-neighbor algorithm that merged closely related sequences. V, D and J gene segments were assigned by aligning CDR3 sequences to IMGT reference sequences. Each retained sequence needed at least a six-nucleotide match to both a V gene segment and a J gene segment. Rearrangements were classified as productive when the CDR3 lacked stop codons and remained in frame with V and J, and all other rearrangements were classified as non-productive. CDR3 was defined according to IMGT convention as the region running from the second conserved V-encoded cysteine to the conserved J-encoded phenylalanine. Sequences without an unambiguous match to a single V gene segment were excluded from the earlier analysis of 450 to 750 of the donors. In an earlier analysis of 587 of the donors, V segments were called functional above 56.7% productive rearrangements and were called segregating when the between-donor standard deviation exceeded 5%. A statistical classification framework was developed to diagnose cytomegalovirus status using the catalog of TCR beta chain sequences. V and J gene assignment, in a later analysis, came from comparing TCR nucleotide sequences with IMGT/GENE-DB human TR gene sequences. A later analysis assigned CDR3 sequences and most-parsimonious VDJ recombination scenarios with the TCRdist pipeline. In a later analysis, each TCR beta chain was defined by its CDR3 amino acid sequence together with its V-gene family, and reads lacking a unique V-gene family were excluded. To address suspected cross-contamination and a sequencing artifact, a later analysis removed under 600 highly shared, low-generation-probability nucleotide sequences. A later analysis calculated a clonal expansion index for each public chain from normalized within-repertoire ranks of inferred template counts. In a later analysis, generation probabilities were computed with a VDJ recombination model fitted to out-of-frame rearrangements, and the resulting probabilities were checked against IGoR. In a later analysis, TCR-TCR, TCR-HLA and TCR-CMV co-occurrence was scored with hypergeometric tests, and a repertoire-size bias correction was applied to TCR pairs. A later analysis estimated false discovery rates by permuting HLA or CMV assignments 20 times. In a later analysis, co-occurring TCRs were grouped with DBSCAN, and TCRdist sequence similarity was added when clustering was performed within HLA-allele-positive subsets. Repertoires with fewer than 30,000 or more than 120,000 public chains, plus five repertoires with anomalous nucleotide sharing, were excluded from co-occurrence clustering. What TCRdb holds here is the immuneACCESS table cut down to in-frame rearrangements. Part of the clones is not present; checked against another copy, under half of the missing clones reflect an unresolved V gene, and the others are unexplained. That table is the source of V, J and clone size, and D and trimming were worked out from the DNA. Counted in this sample were 200,000 to 250,000 clones; more than 75% of them appeared once. The ten largest clones add up to 1.3% of the sample.

The cohort consisted of 600 or so healthy bone marrow donors. At the time of sampling, all cohort members were nominally healthy, though unrecorded immune exposures were likely present. CMV serostatus was positive for more than 250 and negative for 352 of the 666 cohort members, and was not recorded for this donor. Every donor gave a peripheral blood sample, and the peripheral blood mononuclear cells from that sample were used for TCR beta sequencing. Genomic DNA extraction from the blood cell samples was performed with the Qiagen DNeasy Blood Extraction Kit. Summary of the overall study and its limitations: In this cohort, only TCR beta chains were sequenced, and detectable features were limited by the absence of alpha or paired-chain data. Specific HLA alleles were associated with 15,000 to 20,000 TCR beta sequences at a false discovery rate of 0.05 in a later analysis. A later analysis reported that several top co-occurrence clusters appeared linked to parvovirus B19, influenza, CMV and Epstein-Barr virus. The presence/absence analyses assumed that sequencing depth was roughly uniform across donors, and that assumption may not be true. According to a later genetic analysis, donors in an Asian-associated ancestry cluster had fewer N-insertions in productive TCRs than the approximately 630-donor mean. Across donors, most TCR sequences were observed very rarely, whereas some public TCRs were present in many individuals. In vitro tests confirmed that a few of the cytomegalovirus-associated TCR beta chains recognize cytomegalovirus antigens. A further reported finding was that TCR beta sequences accurately predicted the HLA-A and HLA-B alleles for most subjects in the first cohort. Because the 87-base-pair reads could not distinguish some IMGT-functional V segments, including TRBV6-2 and TRBV6-3, those segments were excluded. Correlated functional status among segregating V segments might be attributable to linkage disequilibrium, but an unknown experimental factor could not be ruled out. The only immune exposure information available for the cohort was CMV serostatus. The classifier was reported to diagnose cytomegalovirus status with high specificity and sensitivity in both the original cohort and the validation cohort. Because counts were too low, under 20 rarely observed V segments, including chromosome 9 orphons, were left out of the earlier analysis of 500 to 750 of the donors. Because some donors lacked HLA typing at each locus, the association tests relied only on the typed subset. A later analysis found that TCR association rates varied across HLA loci, with DRB1 alleles showing the most associated TCRs and HLA-C alleles the fewest. According to the authors, the approach could potentially be generalized to other disease states and immunological phenotypes. When HLA alleles, especially DR and DQ, strongly co-occurred, attributing TCR associations to individual alleles was difficult. In an earlier analysis of about 550 of the donors, most TCR beta V segments were observed in productive rearrangements about 87% or about 30% of the time, broadly matching IMGT annotations. The study listed 150 to 200 TCR beta chains as associated with cytomegalovirus. According to a later analysis, most CMV-associated TCR beta chains appeared to be HLA-restricted, and the HLA associations seemed to be driven largely by CMV exposure. A cluster of highly shared sequence variants was judged likely to be a technical artifact of the sequencing pipeline. An association between a missense DCLRE1C variant and V-gene and J-gene trimming of TCR beta chains was found in a later genetic analysis and replicated in an independent cohort. In a later analysis, HLA-associated TCR beta chains were found to be more clonally expanded and to have lower generation probabilities than equally common non-associated chains.

From its cysteine to its phenylalanine, the CDR3 spans 14 amino acids. Kept here is only the CDR3 DNA, which spans 42 bases and is read in frame from base 1. V is reduced by 4 bases and J by 4 bases, leaving a spacing of 10 bases between them. The germline V gene gives CDR1 as LGHNA and CDR2 as YNFKEQ. This clonotype originated in a human donor in good health. The sequencing sample was made of PBMCs. This chain joins TRBV4-2 to TRBJ1-4; a tentative D call is TRBD1 (6 bases match). The sequenced DNA: TGTGCCAGCAGCCCACAACAGGGTAATGAAAAACTGTTTTTT. This translates into CASSPQQGNEKLFF.